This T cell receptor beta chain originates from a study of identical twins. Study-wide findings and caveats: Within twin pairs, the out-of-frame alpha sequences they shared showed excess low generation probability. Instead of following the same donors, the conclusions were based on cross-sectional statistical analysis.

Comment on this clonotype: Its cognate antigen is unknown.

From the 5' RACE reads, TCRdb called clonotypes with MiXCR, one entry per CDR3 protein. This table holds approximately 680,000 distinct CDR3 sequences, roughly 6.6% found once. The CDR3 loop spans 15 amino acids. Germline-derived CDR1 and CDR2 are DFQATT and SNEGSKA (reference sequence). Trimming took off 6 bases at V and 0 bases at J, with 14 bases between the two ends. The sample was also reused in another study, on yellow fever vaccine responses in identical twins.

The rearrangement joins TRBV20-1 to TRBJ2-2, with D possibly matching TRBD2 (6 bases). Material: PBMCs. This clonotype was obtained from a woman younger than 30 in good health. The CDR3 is CSAGVGGSNTGELFF. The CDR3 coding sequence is TGCAGTGCGGGGGTGGGGGGATCGAACACCGGGGAGCTGTTTTTT.